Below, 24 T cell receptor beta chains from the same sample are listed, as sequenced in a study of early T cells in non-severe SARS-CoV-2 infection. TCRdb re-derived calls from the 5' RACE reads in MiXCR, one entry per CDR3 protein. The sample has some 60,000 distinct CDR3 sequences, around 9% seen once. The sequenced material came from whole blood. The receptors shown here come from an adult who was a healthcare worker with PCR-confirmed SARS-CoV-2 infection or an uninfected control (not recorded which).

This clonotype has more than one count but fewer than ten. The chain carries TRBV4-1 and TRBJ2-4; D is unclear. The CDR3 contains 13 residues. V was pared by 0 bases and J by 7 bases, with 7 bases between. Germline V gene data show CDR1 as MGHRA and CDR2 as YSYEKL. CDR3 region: CASSQDRANIQYF. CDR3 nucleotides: TGCGCCAGCAGCCAAGATCGAGCCAACATTCAGTACTTC.

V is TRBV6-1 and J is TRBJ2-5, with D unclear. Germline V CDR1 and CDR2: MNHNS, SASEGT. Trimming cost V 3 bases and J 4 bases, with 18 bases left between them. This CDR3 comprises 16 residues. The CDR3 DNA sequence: TGTGCCAGCAGTGAGATCTTCTCAGTACGAGGAGAGACCCAGTACTTC. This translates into CASSEIFSVRGETQYF.

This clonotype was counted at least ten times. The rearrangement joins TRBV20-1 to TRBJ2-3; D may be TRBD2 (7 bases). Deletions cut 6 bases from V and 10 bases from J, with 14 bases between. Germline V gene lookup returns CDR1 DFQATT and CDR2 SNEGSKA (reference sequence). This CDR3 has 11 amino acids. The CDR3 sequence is CSALTGRAQYF. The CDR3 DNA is TGCAGTGCCCTTACAGGGAGGGCGCAGTATTTT.

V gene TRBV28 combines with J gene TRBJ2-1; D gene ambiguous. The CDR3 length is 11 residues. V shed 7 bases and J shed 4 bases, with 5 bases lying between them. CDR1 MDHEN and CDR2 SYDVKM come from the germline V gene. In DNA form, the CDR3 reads TGTGCCAGCATTAGGTACAATGAGCAGTTCTTC. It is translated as CASIRYNEQFF.

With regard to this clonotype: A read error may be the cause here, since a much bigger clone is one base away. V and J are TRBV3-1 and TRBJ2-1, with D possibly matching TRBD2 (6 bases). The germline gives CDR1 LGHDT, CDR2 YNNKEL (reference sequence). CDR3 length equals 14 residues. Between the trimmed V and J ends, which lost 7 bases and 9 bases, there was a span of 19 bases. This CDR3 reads CASTPSATDGEQFF. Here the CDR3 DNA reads TGTGCCAGCACCCCTAGCGCCACAGACGGTGAGCAGTTCTTC.

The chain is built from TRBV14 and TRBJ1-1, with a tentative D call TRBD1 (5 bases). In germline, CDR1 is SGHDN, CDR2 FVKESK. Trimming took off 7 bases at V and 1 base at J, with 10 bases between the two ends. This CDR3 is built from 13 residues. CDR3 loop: CASKEGWNTEAFF. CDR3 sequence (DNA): TGTGCCAGCAAGGAGGGGTGGAACACTGAAGCTTTCTTT.

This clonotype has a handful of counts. The CDR3 DNA reads as TGTGCCAGCTCACCACGAGACAGGGCCCACGAGCAGTACTTC. Translating gives CASSPRDRAHEQYF. The V gene is TRBV18, the J gene TRBJ2-7; TRBD1 matches at 7 bases. The CDR3 runs to 14 residues. The germline gives CDR1 KGHSH, CDR2 LQKENI. V was clipped by 1 base and J by 5 bases; unmatched bases: 5.

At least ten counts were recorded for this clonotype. CDR3 region: CASSLSTQTGELFF. CDR3 DNA: TGTGCCAGCAGCTTGTCAACGCAAACCGGGGAGCTGTTTTTT. V and J are TRBV7-3 and TRBJ2-2; D not resolved. The CDR3 runs to 14 residues. The germline CDR1 and CDR2 sequences are SGHTA and FQGTGA. Trimming took off 3 bases at V and 5 bases at J, with 10 bases between the two ends.

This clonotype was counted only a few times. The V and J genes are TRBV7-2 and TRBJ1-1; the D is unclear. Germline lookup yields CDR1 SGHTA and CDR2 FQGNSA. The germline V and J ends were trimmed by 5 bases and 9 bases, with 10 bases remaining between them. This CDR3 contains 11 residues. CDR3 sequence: CASSQDLQAFF. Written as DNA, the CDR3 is TGTGCCAGCAGCCAGGACCTACAAGCTTTCTTT.

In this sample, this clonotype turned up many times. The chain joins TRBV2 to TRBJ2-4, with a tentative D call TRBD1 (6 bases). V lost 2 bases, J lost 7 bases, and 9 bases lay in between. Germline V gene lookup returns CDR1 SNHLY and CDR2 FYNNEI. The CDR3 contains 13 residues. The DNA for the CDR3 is TGTGCCAGCAGTGAACAGGGGATGAACATTCAGTACTTC. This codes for CASSEQGMNIQYF.

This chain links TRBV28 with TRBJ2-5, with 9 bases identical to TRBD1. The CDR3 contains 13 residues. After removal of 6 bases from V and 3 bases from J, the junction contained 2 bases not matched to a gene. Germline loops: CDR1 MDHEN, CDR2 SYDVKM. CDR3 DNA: TGTGCCAGCAGGAGGACAGGGGAAGAGACCCAGTACTTC. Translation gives CASRRTGEETQYF.

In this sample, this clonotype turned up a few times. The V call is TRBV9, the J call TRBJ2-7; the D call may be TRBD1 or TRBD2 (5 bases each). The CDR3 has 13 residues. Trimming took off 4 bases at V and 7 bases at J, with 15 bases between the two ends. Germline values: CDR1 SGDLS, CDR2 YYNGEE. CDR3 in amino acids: CASSSSWGKEQYF. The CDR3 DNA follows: TGTGCCAGCAGCTCGAGCTGGGGGAAGGAGCAGTACTTC.

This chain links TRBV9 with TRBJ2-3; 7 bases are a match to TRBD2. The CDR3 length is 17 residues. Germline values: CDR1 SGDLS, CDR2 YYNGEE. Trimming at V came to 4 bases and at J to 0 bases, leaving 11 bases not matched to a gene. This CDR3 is CASSLQGGLSSTDTQYF. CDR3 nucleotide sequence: TGTGCCAGCAGCCTCCAGGGAGGGCTATCTAGCACAGATACGCAGTATTTT.

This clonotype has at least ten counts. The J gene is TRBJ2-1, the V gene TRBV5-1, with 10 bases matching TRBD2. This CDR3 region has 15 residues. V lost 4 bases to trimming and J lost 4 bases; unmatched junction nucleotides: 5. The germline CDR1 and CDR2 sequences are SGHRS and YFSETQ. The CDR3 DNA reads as TGCGCCAGCAGCGAAGGACTAGCGGTATACAATGAGCAGTTCTTC. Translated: CASSEGLAVYNEQFF.

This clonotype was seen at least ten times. CDR3 region: CASFLKGGTNPGELFF. For the CDR3, the DNA is TGTGCCAGCTTTCTTAAGGGGGGTACAAACCCCGGGGAGCTGTTTTTT. The chain carries TRBV7-8 and TRBJ2-2; D is perhaps TRBD1 or TRBD2 (6 bases each). V gave up 8 bases and J gave up 6 bases, with 22 bases separating them. Germline assignment: CDR1 SGHVS and CDR2 FQNEAQ. The CDR3 is 16 amino acids.

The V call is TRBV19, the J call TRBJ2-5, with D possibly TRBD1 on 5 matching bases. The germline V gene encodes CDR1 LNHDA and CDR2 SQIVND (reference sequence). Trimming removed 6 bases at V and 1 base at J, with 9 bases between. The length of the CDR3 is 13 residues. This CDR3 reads CASRHRTQETQYF. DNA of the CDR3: TGTGCCAGTAGACACAGGACCCAAGAGACCCAGTACTTC. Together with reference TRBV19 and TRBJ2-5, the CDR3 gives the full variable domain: DGGITQSPKYLFRKEGQNVTLSCEQNLNHDAMYWYRQDPGQGLRLIYYSQIVNDFQKGDIAEGYSVSREKKESFPLTVTSAQKNPTAFYLCASRHRTQETQYFGPGTRLLVL.

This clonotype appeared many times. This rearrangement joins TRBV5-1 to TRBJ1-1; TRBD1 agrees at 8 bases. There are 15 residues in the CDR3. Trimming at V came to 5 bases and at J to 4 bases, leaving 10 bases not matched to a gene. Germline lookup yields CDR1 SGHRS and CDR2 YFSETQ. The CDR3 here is CASSTKLTGGTEAFF. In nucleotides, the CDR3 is TGCGCCAGCAGTACGAAACTTACAGGGGGCACTGAAGCTTTCTTT. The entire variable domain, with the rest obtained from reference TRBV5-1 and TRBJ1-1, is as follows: KAGVTQTPRYLIKTRGQQVTLSCSPISGHRSVSWYQQTPGQGLQFLFEYFSETQRNKGNFPGRFSGRQFSNSRSEMNVSTLELGDSALYLCASSTKLTGGTEAFFGQGTRLTVV.

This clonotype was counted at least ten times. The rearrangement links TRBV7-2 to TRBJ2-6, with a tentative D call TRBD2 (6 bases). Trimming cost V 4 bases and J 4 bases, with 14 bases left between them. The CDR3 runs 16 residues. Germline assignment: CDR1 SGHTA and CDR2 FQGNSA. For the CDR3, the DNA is TGTGCCAGCAGCTGGGCGGGGATAGGCGGGGCCAACGTCCTGACTTTC. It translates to CASSWAGIGGANVLTF.

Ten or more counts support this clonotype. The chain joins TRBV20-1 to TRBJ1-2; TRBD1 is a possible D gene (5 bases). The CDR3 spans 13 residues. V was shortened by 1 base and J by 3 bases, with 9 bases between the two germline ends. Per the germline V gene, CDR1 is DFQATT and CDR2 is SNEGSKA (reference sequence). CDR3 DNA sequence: TGCAGTGCTAGAGGCGACAGAGACTATGGCTACACCTTC. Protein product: CSARGDRDYGYTF.

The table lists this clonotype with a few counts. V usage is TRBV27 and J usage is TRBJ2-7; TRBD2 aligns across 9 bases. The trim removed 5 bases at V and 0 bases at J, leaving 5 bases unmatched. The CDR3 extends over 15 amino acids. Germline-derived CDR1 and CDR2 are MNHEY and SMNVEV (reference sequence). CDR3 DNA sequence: TGTGCCAGCAGTATCCTAGCGGGGAACTCCTACGAGCAGTACTTC. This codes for CASSILAGNSYEQYF.

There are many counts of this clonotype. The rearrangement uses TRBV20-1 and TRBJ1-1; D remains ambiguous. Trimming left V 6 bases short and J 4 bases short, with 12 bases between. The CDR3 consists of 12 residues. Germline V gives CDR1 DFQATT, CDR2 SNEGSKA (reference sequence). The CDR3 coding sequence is TGCAGTGCCCCAATGAGTGGCACTGAAGCTTTCTTT. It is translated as CSAPMSGTEAFF.

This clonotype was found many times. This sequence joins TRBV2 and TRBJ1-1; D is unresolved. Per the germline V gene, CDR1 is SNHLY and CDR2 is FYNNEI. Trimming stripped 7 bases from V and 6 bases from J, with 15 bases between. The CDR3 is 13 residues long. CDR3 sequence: CASIKGMEPEAFF. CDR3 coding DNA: TGTGCCAGCATCAAGGGTATGGAGCCTGAAGCTTTCTTT.

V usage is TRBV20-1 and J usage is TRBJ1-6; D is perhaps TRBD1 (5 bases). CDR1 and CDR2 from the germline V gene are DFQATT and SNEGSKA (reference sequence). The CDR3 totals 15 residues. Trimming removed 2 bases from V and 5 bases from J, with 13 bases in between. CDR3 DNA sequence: TGCAGTGCTAGAAGAAAGGGACCGAATAATTCACCCCTCCACTTT. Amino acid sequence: CSARRKGPNNSPLHF.

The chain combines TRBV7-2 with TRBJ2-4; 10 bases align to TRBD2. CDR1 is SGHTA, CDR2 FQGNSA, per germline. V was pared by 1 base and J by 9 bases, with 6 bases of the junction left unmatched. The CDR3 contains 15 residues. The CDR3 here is CASSLVGLAYIIQYF. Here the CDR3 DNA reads TGTGCCAGCAGCTTAGTGGGACTAGCGTATATCATTCAGTACTTC.